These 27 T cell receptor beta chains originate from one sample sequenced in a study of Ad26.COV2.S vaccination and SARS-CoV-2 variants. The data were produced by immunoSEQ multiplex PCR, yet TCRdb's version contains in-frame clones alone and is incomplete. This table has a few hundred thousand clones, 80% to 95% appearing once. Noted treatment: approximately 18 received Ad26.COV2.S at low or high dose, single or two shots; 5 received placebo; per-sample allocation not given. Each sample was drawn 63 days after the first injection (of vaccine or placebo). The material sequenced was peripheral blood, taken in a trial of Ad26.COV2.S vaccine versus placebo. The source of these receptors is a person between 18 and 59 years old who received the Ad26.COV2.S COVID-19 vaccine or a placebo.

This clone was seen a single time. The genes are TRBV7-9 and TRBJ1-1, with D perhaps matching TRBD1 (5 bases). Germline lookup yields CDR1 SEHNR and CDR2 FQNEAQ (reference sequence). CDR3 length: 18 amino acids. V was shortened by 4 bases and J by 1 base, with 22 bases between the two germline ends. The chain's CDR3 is CASSSSIDKTAANTEAFF. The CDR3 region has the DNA TGTGCCAGCAGCTCCTCGATCGACAAGACAGCCGCGAACACTGAAGCTTTCTTT. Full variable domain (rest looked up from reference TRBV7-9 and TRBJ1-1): DTGVSQNPRHKITKRGQNVTFRCDPISEHNRLYWYRQTLGQGPEFLTYFQNEAQLEKSRLLSDRFSAERPKGSFSTLEIQRTEQGDSAMYLCASSSSIDKTAANTEAFFGQGTRLTVV.

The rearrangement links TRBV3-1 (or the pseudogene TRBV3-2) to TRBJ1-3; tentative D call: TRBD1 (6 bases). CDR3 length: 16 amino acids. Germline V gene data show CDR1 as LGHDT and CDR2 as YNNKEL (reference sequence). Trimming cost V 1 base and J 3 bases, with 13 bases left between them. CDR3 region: CASSQVGRGYGNTIYF. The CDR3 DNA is TGTGCCAGCAGCCAAGTGGGAAGGGGGTATGGAAACACCATATATTTT.

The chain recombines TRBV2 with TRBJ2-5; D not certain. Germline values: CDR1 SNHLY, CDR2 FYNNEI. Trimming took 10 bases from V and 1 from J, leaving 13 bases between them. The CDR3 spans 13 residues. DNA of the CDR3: TGTGCCACTAGGTTGGCACGCCAAGAGACCCAGTACTTC. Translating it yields CATRLARQETQYF.

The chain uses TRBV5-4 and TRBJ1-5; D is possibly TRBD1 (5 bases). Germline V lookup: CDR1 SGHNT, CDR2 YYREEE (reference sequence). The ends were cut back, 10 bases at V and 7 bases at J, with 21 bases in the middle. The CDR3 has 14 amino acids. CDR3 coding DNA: TGTGCCGGTTTGGACGGGGCGCGGAGGCAGCCCCAGCATTTT. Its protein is CAGLDGARRQPQHF.

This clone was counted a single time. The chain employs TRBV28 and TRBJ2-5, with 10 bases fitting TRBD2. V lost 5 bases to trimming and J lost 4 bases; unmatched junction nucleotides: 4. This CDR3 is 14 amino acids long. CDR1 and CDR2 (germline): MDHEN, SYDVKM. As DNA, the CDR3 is TGTGCCAGCAGTGTTAGCGGGGGGCTAGAGACCCAGTACTTC. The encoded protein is CASSVSGGLETQYF.

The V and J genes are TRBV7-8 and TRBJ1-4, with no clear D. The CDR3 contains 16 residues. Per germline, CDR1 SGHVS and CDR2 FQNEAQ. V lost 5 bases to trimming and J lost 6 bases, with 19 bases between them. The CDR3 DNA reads TGTGCCAGCAGCCAACGAAGGGAGGGTGTGGATGAAAAACTGTTTTTT. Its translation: CASSQRREGVDEKLFF.

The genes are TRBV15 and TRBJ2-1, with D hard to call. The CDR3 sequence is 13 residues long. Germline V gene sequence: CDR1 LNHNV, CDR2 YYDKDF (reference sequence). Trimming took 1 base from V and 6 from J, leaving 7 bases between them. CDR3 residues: CATSRVPSNEQFF. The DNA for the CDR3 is TGTGCCACCAGCAGAGTACCTTCCAATGAGCAGTTCTTC.

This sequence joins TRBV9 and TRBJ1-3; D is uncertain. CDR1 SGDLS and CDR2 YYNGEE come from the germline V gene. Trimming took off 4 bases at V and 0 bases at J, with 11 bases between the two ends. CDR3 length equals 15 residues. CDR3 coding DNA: TGTGCCAGCAGCAGAACCCCAACCTCTGGAAACACCATATATTTT. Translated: CASSRTPTSGNTIYF.

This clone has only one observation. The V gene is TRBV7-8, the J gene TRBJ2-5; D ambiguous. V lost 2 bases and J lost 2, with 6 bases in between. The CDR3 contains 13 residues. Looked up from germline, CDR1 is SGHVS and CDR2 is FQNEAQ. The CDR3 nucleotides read TGTGCCAGCAGCTTATACGGACAAGAGACCCAGTACTTC. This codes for CASSLYGQETQYF.

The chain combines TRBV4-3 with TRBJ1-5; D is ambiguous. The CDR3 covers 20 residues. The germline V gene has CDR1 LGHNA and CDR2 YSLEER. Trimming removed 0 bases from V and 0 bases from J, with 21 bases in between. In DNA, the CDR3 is TGCGCCAGCAGCCAAGAGGCAGCCTCGGCCGCGAGATATAGCAATCAGCCCCAGCATTTT. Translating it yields CASSQEAASAARYSNQPQHF.

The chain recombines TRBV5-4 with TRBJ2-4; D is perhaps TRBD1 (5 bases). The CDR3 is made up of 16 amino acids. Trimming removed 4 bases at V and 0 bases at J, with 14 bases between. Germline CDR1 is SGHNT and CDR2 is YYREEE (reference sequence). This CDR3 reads CASSPDSSLAKNIQYF. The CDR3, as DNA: TGTGCCAGCAGCCCAGACAGTTCCTTAGCCAAAAACATTCAGTACTTC.

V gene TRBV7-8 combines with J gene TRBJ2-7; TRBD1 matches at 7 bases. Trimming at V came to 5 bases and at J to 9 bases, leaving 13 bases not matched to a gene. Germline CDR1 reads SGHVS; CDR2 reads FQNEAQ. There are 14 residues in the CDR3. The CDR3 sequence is CASSRQETGRTQYF. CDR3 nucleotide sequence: TGTGCCAGCAGCCGCCAAGAGACAGGGCGGACGCAGTACTTC.

CDR3 region: CASSSSSGGSGRYEQYF. The DNA for the CDR3 is TGCGCCAGCAGCTCTTCCTCCGGGGGTAGCGGACGCTACGAGCAGTACTTC. The J gene is TRBJ2-7, the V gene TRBV5-1; D possibly corresponds to TRBD2 (6 bases). V gave up 3 bases and J gave up 3 bases, with 22 bases separating them. Germline lookup yields CDR1 SGHRS and CDR2 YFSETQ. This CDR3 contains 17 residues.

CDR3 sequence: CASSQDLGGYEQYF. As DNA, the CDR3 is TGCGCCAGCAGCCAAGATTTGGGGGGCTACGAGCAGTACTTC. The chain is built from TRBV4-3 and TRBJ2-7, with D perhaps TRBD2 (6 bases). Between the trimmed V and J ends, which lost 0 bases and 3 bases, there was a span of 9 bases. This CDR3 is built from 14 residues. CDR1 is LGHNA, CDR2 YSLEER, per germline.

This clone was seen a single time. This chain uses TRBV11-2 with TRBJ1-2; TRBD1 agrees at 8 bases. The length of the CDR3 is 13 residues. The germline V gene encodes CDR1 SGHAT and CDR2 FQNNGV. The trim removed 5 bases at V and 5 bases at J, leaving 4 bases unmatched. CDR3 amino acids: CASSADREYGYTF. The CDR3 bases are TGTGCCAGCAGCGCGGACAGGGAATATGGCTACACCTTC. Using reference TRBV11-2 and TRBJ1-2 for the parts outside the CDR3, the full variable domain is EAGVAQSPRYKIIEKRQSVAFWCNPISGHATLYWYQQILGQGPKLLIQFQNNGVVDDSQLPKDRFSAERLKGVDSTLKIQPAKLEDSAVYLCASSADREYGYTFGSGTRLTVV.

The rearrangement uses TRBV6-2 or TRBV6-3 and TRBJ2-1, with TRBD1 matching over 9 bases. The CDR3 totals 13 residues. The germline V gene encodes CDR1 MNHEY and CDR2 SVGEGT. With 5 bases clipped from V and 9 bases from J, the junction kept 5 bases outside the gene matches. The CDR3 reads CASSRDREGEQFF. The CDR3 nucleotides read TGTGCCAGCAGTAGGGACAGGGAGGGTGAGCAGTTCTTC.

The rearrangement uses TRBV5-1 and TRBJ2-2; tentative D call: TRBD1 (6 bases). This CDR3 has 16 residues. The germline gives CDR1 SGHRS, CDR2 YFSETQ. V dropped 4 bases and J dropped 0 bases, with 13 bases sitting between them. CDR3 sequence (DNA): TGCGCCAGCAGCCTGGGACATATCGCGAACACCGGGGAGCTGTTTTTT. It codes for CASSLGHIANTGELFF.

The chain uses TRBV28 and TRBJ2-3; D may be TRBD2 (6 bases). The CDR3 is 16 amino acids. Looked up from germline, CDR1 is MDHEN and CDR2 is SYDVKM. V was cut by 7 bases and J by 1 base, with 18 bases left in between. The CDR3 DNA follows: TGTGCCAGCACTTACCGGAGGGCTCTACGCACAGATACGCAGTATTTT. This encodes CASTYRRALRTDTQYF. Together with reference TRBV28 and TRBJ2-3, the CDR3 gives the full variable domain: DVKVTQSSRYLVKRTGEKVFLECVQDMDHENMFWYRQDPGLGLRLIYFSYDVKMKEKGDIPEGYSVSREKKERFSLILESASTNQTSMYLCASTYRRALRTDTQYFGPGTRLTVL.

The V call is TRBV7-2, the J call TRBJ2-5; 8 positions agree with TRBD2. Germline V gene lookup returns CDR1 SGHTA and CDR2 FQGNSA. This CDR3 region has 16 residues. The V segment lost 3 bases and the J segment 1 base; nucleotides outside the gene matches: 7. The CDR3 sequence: CASSFPRGGFQETQYF. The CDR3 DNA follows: TGTGCCAGCAGCTTTCCCCGGGGGGGTTTCCAAGAGACCCAGTACTTC.

The CDR3 DNA reads TGTGCCAGCAGCCGGGACCAGGGGTGGTACGAGCAGTACTTC. The encoded protein is CASSRDQGWYEQYF. The chain carries TRBV9 and TRBJ2-7; D is possibly TRBD1 (6 bases). This CDR3 has 14 residues. Per the germline V gene, CDR1 is SGDLS and CDR2 is YYNGEE. The ends were cut back, 4 bases at V and 4 bases at J, with 15 bases in the middle.

DNA for the CDR3: TGTGCCAGCAGTTACTCGCCGGGCAACGAGCAGTACTTC. Its protein is CASSYSPGNEQYF. The chain links TRBV6-6 to TRBJ2-7, with D hard to call. V was cut by 0 bases and J by 5 bases, with 8 bases left in between. Germline V gives CDR1 MNHNY, CDR2 SVGAGI (reference sequence). The CDR3 runs to 13 residues.

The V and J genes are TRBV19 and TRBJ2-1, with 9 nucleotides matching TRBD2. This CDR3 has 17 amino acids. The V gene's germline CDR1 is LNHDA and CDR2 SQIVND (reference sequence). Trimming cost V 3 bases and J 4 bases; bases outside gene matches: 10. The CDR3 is CASSITSSSGTYNEQFF. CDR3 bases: TGTGCCAGTAGTATCACCTCGTCTAGCGGGACGTACAATGAGCAGTTCTTC.

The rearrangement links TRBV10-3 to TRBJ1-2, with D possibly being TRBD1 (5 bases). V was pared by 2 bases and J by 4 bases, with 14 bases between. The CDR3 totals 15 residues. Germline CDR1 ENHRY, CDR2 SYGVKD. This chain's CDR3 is CAISEVDAGPYGYTF. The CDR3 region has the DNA TGTGCCATCAGTGAGGTTGATGCAGGGCCCTATGGCTACACCTTC.

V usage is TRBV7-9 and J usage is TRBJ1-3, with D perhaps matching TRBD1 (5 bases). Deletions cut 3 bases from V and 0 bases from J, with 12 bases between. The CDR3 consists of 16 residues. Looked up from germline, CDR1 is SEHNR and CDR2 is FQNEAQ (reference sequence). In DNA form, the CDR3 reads TGTGCCAGCAGCTTGGAGGGGCGGGCCTCTGGAAACACCATATATTTT. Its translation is CASSLEGRASGNTIYF.

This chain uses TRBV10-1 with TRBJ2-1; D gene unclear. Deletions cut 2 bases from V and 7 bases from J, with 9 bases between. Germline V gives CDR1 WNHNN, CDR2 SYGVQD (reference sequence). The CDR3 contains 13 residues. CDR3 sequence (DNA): TGCGCCAGCAGTGAGCCAGCAAAGAATGAGCAGTTCTTC. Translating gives CASSEPAKNEQFF.

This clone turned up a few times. The CDR3 DNA reads TGTGCCAGCAGCGCCCGACTAGCGGGGTATAATGAGCAGTTCTTC. Its protein product is CASSARLAGYNEQFF. V usage is TRBV9 and J usage is TRBJ2-1, with TRBD2 matching 11 bases. The germline CDR1 and CDR2 sequences are SGDLS and YYNGEE. Losses at the gene ends were 3 bases for V and 7 bases for J; bases not matched to a gene: 6. This CDR3 is built from 15 residues.

CDR3: CATRLRKADEQYF. CDR3 nucleotide sequence: TGTGCCACCCGCCTCAGGAAGGCCGACGAGCAGTACTTC. The chain uses TRBV6-5 and TRBJ2-7; D remains ambiguous. The ends were cut back, 10 bases at V and 5 bases at J, with 18 bases in the middle. Per germline, CDR1 MNHEY and CDR2 SVGAGI. The CDR3 contains 13 residues.